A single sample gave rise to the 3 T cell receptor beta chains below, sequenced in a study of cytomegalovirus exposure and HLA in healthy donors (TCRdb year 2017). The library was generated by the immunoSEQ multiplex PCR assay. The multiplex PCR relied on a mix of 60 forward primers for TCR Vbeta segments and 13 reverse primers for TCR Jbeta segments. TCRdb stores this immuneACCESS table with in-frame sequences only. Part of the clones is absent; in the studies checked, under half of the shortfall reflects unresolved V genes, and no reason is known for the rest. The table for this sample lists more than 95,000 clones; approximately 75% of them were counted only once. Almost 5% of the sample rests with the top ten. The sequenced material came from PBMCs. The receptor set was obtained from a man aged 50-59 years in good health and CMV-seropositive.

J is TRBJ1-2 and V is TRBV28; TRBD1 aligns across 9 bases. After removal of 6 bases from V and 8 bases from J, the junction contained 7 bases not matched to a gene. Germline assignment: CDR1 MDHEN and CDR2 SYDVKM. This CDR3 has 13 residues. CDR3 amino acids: CASSLGQGSGYTF. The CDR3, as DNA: TGTGCCAGCAGCCTGGGACAGGGTAGCGGCTACACCTTC.

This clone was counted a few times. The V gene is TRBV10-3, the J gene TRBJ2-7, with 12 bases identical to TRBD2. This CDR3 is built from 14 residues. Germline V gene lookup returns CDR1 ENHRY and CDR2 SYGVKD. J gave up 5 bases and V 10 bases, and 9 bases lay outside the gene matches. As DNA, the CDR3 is TGTGCCACCTCTAGCGGGAGGGTTGGGGACGAGCAGTACTTC. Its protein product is CATSSGRVGDEQYF.

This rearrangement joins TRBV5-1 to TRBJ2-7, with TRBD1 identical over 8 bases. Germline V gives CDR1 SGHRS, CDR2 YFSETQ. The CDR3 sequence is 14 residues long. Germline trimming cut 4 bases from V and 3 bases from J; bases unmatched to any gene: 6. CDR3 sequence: CASSGVGQVYEQYF. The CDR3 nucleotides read TGCGCCAGCAGCGGCGTGGGACAGGTCTACGAGCAGTACTTC.